The rows below give T cell receptor beta chains drawn from one sample of a study of cytomegalovirus exposure and HLA in healthy donors. Profiled with immunoSEQ multiplex PCR; TCRdb holds only in-frame clones, not every one. The sample carries 220,000 or so clones, about 77% recorded once. Material: PBMCs. The receptors stem from a woman in her twenties or thirties in good health and CMV-seronegative. Both conserved end residues are part of each CDR3. The order of the fields is CDR3 protein, V gene, J gene.

CDR3aa: CASSLPYSNQPQHF; v_gene: TRBV27; j_gene: TRBJ1-5
CDR3aa: CASSLQGSGDPGTQYF; v_gene: TRBV5-4; j_gene: TRBJ2-5
CDR3aa: CATSGLAGGPAETQYF; v_gene: TRBV15; j_gene: TRBJ2-5
CDR3aa: CASSVGWRESTDTQYF; v_gene: TRBV9; j_gene: TRBJ2-3
CDR3aa: CASSYSGDSPYNEQFF; v_gene: TRBV6-5; j_gene: TRBJ2-1
CDR3aa: CASSYWDRNYGYTF; v_gene: TRBV6-5; j_gene: TRBJ1-2
CDR3aa: CASSTARGSGTGELFF; v_gene: TRBV5-1; j_gene: TRBJ2-2
CDR3aa: CASSGVAGSWDTQYF; v_gene: TRBV7-6; j_gene: TRBJ2-3
CDR3aa: CATSAPGQGWPQHF; v_gene: TRBV15; j_gene: TRBJ1-5
CDR3aa: CAWSPTNRQPINTEAFF; v_gene: TRBV30; j_gene: TRBJ1-1
CDR3aa: CASSVETGWEKLFF; v_gene: TRBV6-1; j_gene: TRBJ1-4
CDR3aa: CASSRSTDTQYF; v_gene: TRBV7-6; j_gene: TRBJ2-3
CDR3aa: CSGRMELGQKRTQYF; v_gene: TRBV29-1; j_gene: TRBJ2-5
CDR3aa: CASSLSTGTGDWGYTF; v_gene: TRBV9; j_gene: TRBJ1-2
CDR3aa: CASSEADSNQPQHF; v_gene: TRBV6-1; j_gene: TRBJ1-5
CDR3aa: CASSVNRDSYNNEQFF; v_gene: TRBV6-1; j_gene: TRBJ2-1
CDR3aa: CATSVTGAKNIQYF; v_gene: TRBV15; j_gene: TRBJ2-4
CDR3aa: CASSPGTYEQYF; v_gene: TRBV25-1; j_gene: TRBJ2-7
CDR3aa: CSGGGAGGQFF; v_gene: TRBV29-1; j_gene: TRBJ2-1
CDR3aa: CASSDEVDTEAFF; v_gene: TRBV2; j_gene: TRBJ1-1
CDR3aa: CAGDRDSQETQYF; v_gene: TRBV30; j_gene: TRBJ2-5
CDR3aa: CASSNGRGMGTEAFF; v_gene: TRBV21-1; j_gene: TRBJ1-1
CDR3aa: CASSAWGVEDEQYF; v_gene: TRBV5-1; j_gene: NA
CDR3aa: CASSLAGTGFPYEQYF; v_gene: TRBV5-6; j_gene: TRBJ2-7
CDR3aa: CASSQEALAGANPYEQYF; v_gene: TRBV4-1; j_gene: TRBJ2-7
CDR3aa: CAWARTDYEQYF; v_gene: TRBV30; j_gene: TRBJ2-7
CDR3aa: CAISESGARFGGRATDTQYF; v_gene: TRBV10-3; j_gene: TRBJ2-3
CDR3aa: CASTLDSHTGELFF; v_gene: TRBV2; j_gene: TRBJ2-2
CDR3aa: CASNHGVGGLTGELFF; v_gene: TRBV6-6; j_gene: TRBJ2-2
CDR3aa: CAWGREVTGELFF; v_gene: TRBV30; j_gene: TRBJ2-2
CDR3aa: CASSTPLSTEAFF; v_gene: TRBV4-1; j_gene: TRBJ1-1
CDR3aa: CASRSLSSNQPQHF; v_gene: TRBV6-1; j_gene: TRBJ1-5
CDR3aa: CASRVRHSGYGYNF; v_gene: TRBV9; j_gene: TRBJ1-2
CDR3aa: CASSLGLHNEQFF; v_gene: TRBV7-9; j_gene: TRBJ2-1
CDR3aa: CATLEYLQGNGYTF; v_gene: TRBV10-3; j_gene: TRBJ1-2
CDR3aa: CASTSGGAGANVLTF; v_gene: TRBV27; j_gene: TRBJ2-6
CDR3aa: CASRTTGATEAFF; v_gene: TRBV6-1; j_gene: TRBJ1-1
CDR3aa: CASSLHGRGLVNTEAFF; v_gene: TRBV5-6; j_gene: TRBJ1-1
CDR3aa: CASAGQGKSEQYF; v_gene: TRBV10-1; j_gene: TRBJ2-7
CDR3aa: CASSPTGTGELFF; v_gene: TRBV5-6; j_gene: TRBJ2-2
CDR3aa: CAWSQELNTEAFF; v_gene: TRBV30; j_gene: TRBJ1-1
CDR3aa: CASSPGQGSRLNEQFF; v_gene: TRBV7-2; j_gene: TRBJ2-1
CDR3aa: CASSEPGQVRDEQYF; v_gene: TRBV2; j_gene: TRBJ2-7
CDR3aa: CASSQGWGGNEQFF; v_gene: TRBV4-1; j_gene: TRBJ2-1
CDR3aa: CASSLAPPTGAWGNTIYF; v_gene: TRBV7-2; j_gene: TRBJ1-3
CDR3aa: CASSFGQARPGELFF; v_gene: TRBV5-1; j_gene: TRBJ2-2
CDR3aa: CASSPPGTVTNYGYTF; v_gene: TRBV7-9; j_gene: TRBJ1-2
CDR3aa: CSSSFSTLGEGETQYF; v_gene: TRBV7-9; j_gene: TRBJ2-5
CDR3aa: CASSSETLGGYTF; v_gene: TRBV7-9; j_gene: TRBJ1-2
CDR3aa: CASSIGGQASFTLHF; v_gene: TRBV19; j_gene: TRBJ1-6
CDR3aa: CASSLPGGPTDTQYF; v_gene: TRBV5-1; j_gene: TRBJ2-3
CDR3aa: CASKPSESYNEQFF; v_gene: TRBV6-1; j_gene: TRBJ2-1
CDR3aa: CASSLDRGETQYF; v_gene: TRBV11-2; j_gene: TRBJ2-5
CDR3aa: CASRTTGVGAYEQYF; v_gene: TRBV6-6; j_gene: NA
CDR3aa: CASSFRGTGGSSYNSPLHF; v_gene: TRBV5-4; j_gene: TRBJ1-6
CDR3aa: CASSDFQGYQPQHF; v_gene: TRBV2; j_gene: TRBJ1-5
CDR3aa: CASSLAGFHEQYF; v_gene: TRBV27; j_gene: TRBJ2-7
CDR3aa: CASSLGGSADTQYF; v_gene: TRBV7-6; j_gene: TRBJ2-3
CDR3aa: CASSISGVDNEQFF; v_gene: TRBV18; j_gene: TRBJ2-1